Each of the 27 T cell receptor beta chains below was sequenced from the same sample in a study of T cells after yellow fever vaccination. TCRdb ran MiXCR on the 5' RACE reads and lists one entry per CDR3 protein. Here the sample spans some 550,000 distinct CDR3 sequences, 15% to 20% being singletons. This material consisted of PBMCs, taken 15 days after the yellow fever booster vaccination. The receptors come from a man aged 25 to 40 who received the YFV17D yellow fever vaccine.

This clonotype was counted only a few times. This chain links TRBV7-9 with TRBJ2-7; 10 bases line up with TRBD1. Germline lookup yields CDR1 SEHNR and CDR2 FQNEAQ (reference sequence). The CDR3 has 13 residues. V dropped 5 bases and J dropped 9; count of bases not matched to a gene: 7. CDR3 nucleotides: TGTGCCAGCAGCAATGGACAGGGGGGTGGGCAGTACTTC. Amino acid sequence: CASSNGQGGGQYF.

The V and J genes are TRBV5-1 and TRBJ1-5, with a weak D call TRBD1 (5 bases). V lost 4 bases and J 5 bases, leaving 16 bases between the germline ends. The CDR3 totals 15 residues. CDR1 is SGHRS, CDR2 YFSETQ, per germline. DNA for the CDR3: TGCGCCAGCAGCGAGGGGTGGGGCGCAGATCAGCCCCAGCATTTT. This gives the protein CASSEGWGADQPQHF.

The chain employs TRBV6-5 and TRBJ2-3; the D gene is possibly TRBD2 (5 bases). With 0 bases removed from V and 1 base from J, the gap between germline ends came to 11 bases. The CDR3 has 16 amino acids. The germline CDR1 and CDR2 sequences are MNHEY and SVGAGI. CDR3 sequence reads: CASSYSISGGTDTQYF. The CDR3 region has the DNA TGTGCCAGCAGTTACTCGATTTCCGGGGGCACAGATACGCAGTATTTT.

V usage is TRBV14 and J usage is TRBJ2-3, with D perhaps given as TRBD1 or TRBD2 (6 bases each). The V gene's germline CDR1 is SGHDN and CDR2 FVKESK. There are 15 residues in the CDR3. The V end was cut by 6 bases, the J end by 4 bases, with 17 bases between. The DNA of the CDR3 is TGTGCCAGCAGTCAAACGAGGGGGGCAGCAGATACGCAGTATTTT. Translation: CASSQTRGAADTQYF.

The chain has TRBV5-1 and TRBJ2-5; 7 bases align to TRBD2. Germline CDR1 is SGHRS and CDR2 is YFSETQ. This CDR3 has 14 residues. The ends lost 3 bases at V and 3 bases at J; junction bases unmatched: 5. The CDR3 bases are TGCGCCAGCAGCTCCGGGACTACTAAAGAGACCCAGTACTTC. It translates to CASSSGTTKETQYF.

This clonotype has just a few counts. The chain links TRBV28 to TRBJ2-7; unclear D gene. Germline CDR1 is MDHEN and CDR2 is SYDVKM. This CDR3 has 11 residues. V lost 6 bases to trimming and J lost 6 bases, with 9 bases between them. CDR3 in amino acids: CASSTEVEQYF. As DNA, the CDR3 is TGTGCCAGCAGCACCGAGGTCGAGCAGTACTTC.

This clonotype has only a few counts. V usage is TRBV12-3 or TRBV12-4 and J usage is TRBJ2-3, with D perhaps TRBD1 or TRBD2 (5 bases each). The V end lost 6 bases, the J end lost 5 bases, and 18 bases lay between the germline ends. The CDR3 totals 15 residues. In DNA form, the CDR3 reads TGTGCCAGCAGCGCGGCCGGGGCGGACGGAGATACGCAGTATTTT. Translated: CASSAAGADGDTQYF.

This clonotype was seen more than once but under ten times. This chain links TRBV7-9 with TRBJ2-1, with 9 bases matching TRBD2. Germline CDR1 is SEHNR and CDR2 is FQNEAQ (reference sequence). The CDR3 is 12 residues long. Trimming cost V 7 bases and J 13 bases; bases outside gene matches: 8. CDR3 residues: CASTYGGTSQFF. CDR3 coding DNA: TGTGCCAGCACTTATGGGGGGACTAGCCAGTTCTTC.

Details on this clonotype: An end of the junction does not agree with germline; a read error may underlie this. The chain is built from TRBV15 and TRBJ2-7, with 7 nucleotides matching TRBD2. Germline V CDR1 and CDR2: LNHNV, YYDKDF (reference sequence). The CDR3 extends over 12 amino acids. CDR3 bases: TGTGCCACCAGCAGAGATGTCGGGAGGAGACTATTC. Encoded protein: CATSRDVGRRLF.

This clonotype was observed a single time. This rearrangement joins TRBV6-1 to TRBJ1-6, with 7 nucleotides matching TRBD1. From germline, CDR1 is MNHNS and CDR2 SASEGT. The CDR3 spans 17 residues. The trim removed 5 bases at V and 4 bases at J, leaving 11 bases unmatched. The CDR3 bases are TGTGCCAGCAGTCCGCGGACAGGTCTGGGGTATAATTCACCCCTCCACTTT. It translates to CASSPRTGLGYNSPLHF.

This sequence joins TRBV2 and TRBJ2-3; 10 positions agree with TRBD2. After removal of 11 bases from V and 0 bases from J, the junction contained 14 bases not matched to a gene. This CDR3 spans 17 amino acids. Per the germline V gene, CDR1 is SNHLY and CDR2 is FYNNEI. The CDR3: CACLGLAVYASTDTQYF. CDR3 nucleotides: TGTGCCTGCTTAGGACTAGCGGTATACGCTAGCACAGATACGCAGTATTTT.

The CDR3 DNA follows: TGTGCCAGCAGAACGGGACGGATGAACTACGAGCAGTACTTC. This sequence encodes CASRTGRMNYEQYF. This sequence joins TRBV5-6 and TRBJ2-7, with D possibly being TRBD1 or TRBD2 (5 bases each). This CDR3 comprises 14 residues. V was shortened by 5 bases and J by 3 bases, with 15 bases between the two germline ends. Germline V gives CDR1 SGHDT, CDR2 YYEEEE.

This clonotype came up a few times. Mismatch with germline at one junction end may stem from a read error. V gene TRBV7-7 combines with J gene TRBJ2-1; 11 bases are a match to TRBD2. Germline V CDR1 and CDR2: SSHAT, FNYEAQ (reference sequence). The CDR3 spans 15 residues. The CDR3 reads CASSFGTSGVNEQFF. CDR3 sequence (DNA): TGTGCTAGCAGCTTCGGGACTAGCGGCGTCAATGAGCAGTTCTTC.

This clonotype was detected only a few times. The V gene is TRBV4-3, the J gene TRBJ2-3; TRBD2 aligns across 10 bases. Germline CDR1 reads LGHNA; CDR2 reads YSLEER. Trimming removed 6 bases from V and 5 bases from J; junction bases left unmatched: 11. The CDR3 loop spans 16 amino acids. In DNA, the CDR3 is TGCGCCAGCAGGAGAAGCTGGCTAGCGGGAGTAGATACGCAGTATTTT. Residues: CASRRSWLAGVDTQYF.

V is TRBV7-2 and J is TRBJ2-1; TRBD2 aligns across 9 bases. Trimming took 6 bases from V and 3 from J; bases not matched to a gene: 3. Germline V gene data show CDR1 as SGHTA and CDR2 as FQGNSA. CDR3 length: 14 residues. CDR3 sequence: CASSGTSFYNEQFF. The CDR3 coding sequence is TGTGCCAGCAGTGGGACTAGCTTCTACAATGAGCAGTTCTTC.

V gene TRBV7-3 combines with J gene TRBJ2-5, with D maybe TRBD2 (6 bases). Germline V gene sequence: CDR1 SGHTA, CDR2 FQGTGA. This CDR3 contains 21 residues. Trimming cost V 1 base and J 1 base, with 28 bases left between them. In nucleotides, the CDR3 is TGTGCCAGCAGCTTAAGTTTCCCGGGGCTCCTCTTCGGCGGGACCCAAGAGACCCAGTACTTC. Its translation: CASSLSFPGLLFGGTQETQYF. Looking up the rest from reference TRBV7-3 and TRBJ2-5 gives the full variable domain: GAGVSQTPSNKVTEKGKYVELRCDPISGHTALYWYRQSLGQGPEFLIYFQGTGAADDSGLPNDRFFAVRPEGSVSTLKIQRTERGDSAVYLCASSLSFPGLLFGGTQETQYFGPGTRLLVL.

This clonotype was detected a few times. The rearrangement links TRBV4-3 to TRBJ2-7; no clear D gene. The V end was cut by 0 bases, the J end by 6 bases, with 9 bases between. Germline V gene data show CDR1 as LGHNA and CDR2 as YSLEER. The CDR3 is made up of 13 amino acids. CDR3 sequence: CASSQDSGGEQYF. The DNA of the CDR3 is TGCGCCAGCAGCCAAGACTCCGGCGGCGAGCAGTACTTC.

The V and J genes are TRBV6-2 or TRBV6-3 and TRBJ1-1; D unclear. Germline CDR1 MNHEY, CDR2 SVGEGT. Between the trimmed V and J ends, which lost 6 bases and 5 bases, there was a span of 13 bases. This CDR3 is 13 amino acids long. CDR3 DNA sequence: TGTGCCAGCAGAGTAAACCGTGGGACTGAAGCTTTCTTT. Its protein is CASRVNRGTEAFF.

The rearrangement uses TRBV12-3 or TRBV12-4 and TRBJ1-1; unclear D gene. V was trimmed by 0 bases and J by 2 bases, leaving 10 bases between them. The length of the CDR3 is 15 residues. As DNA, the CDR3 is TGTGCCAGCAGTTTAGCGGGAAAGGTAAACACTGAAGCTTTCTTT. Translating it yields CASSLAGKVNTEAFF.

This clonotype was observed many times. The rearrangement joins TRBV7-9 to TRBJ2-7; no firm D call. CDR3 length: 12 amino acids. Trimming stripped 2 bases from V and 4 bases from J, with 6 bases between. Germline V lookup: CDR1 SEHNR, CDR2 FQNEAQ (reference sequence). In DNA form, the CDR3 reads TGTGCCAGCAGCTTAAGTGTTTACGAGCAGTACTTC. This codes for CASSLSVYEQYF.

The chain joins TRBV29-1 to TRBJ2-5; 7 bases fit TRBD1. CDR1 SQVTM and CDR2 ANQGSEA come from the germline V gene. V lost 4 bases and J lost 4; bases outside the gene matches: 3. The CDR3 has 12 residues. The CDR3 nucleotides are TGCAGCGTTGGACAGGGCGGAGAGACCCAGTACTTC. Translation gives CSVGQGGETQYF.

This clonotype appeared a few times. The chain uses TRBV18 and TRBJ2-1; 14 bases line up with TRBD2. J gave up 15 bases and V 3 bases, and 10 bases lay outside the gene matches. The germline V gene encodes CDR1 KGHSH and CDR2 LQKENI. The CDR3 contains 15 residues. The CDR3 spells CASSPGLAGGSEAFF. DNA for the CDR3: TGTGCCAGCTCACCTGGACTAGCGGGAGGTTCTGAGGCGTTCTTC.

The chain employs TRBV12-3 or TRBV12-4 and TRBJ2-7; possibly TRBD1 or TRBD2 for D (5 bases each). The germline V and J ends were trimmed by 6 bases and 9 bases, with 21 bases remaining between them. The CDR3 sequence is 14 residues long. The CDR3 spells CASRPTSWGSSQYF. CDR3 nucleotides: TGTGCCAGCAGACCTACCTCCTGGGGGTCGTCGCAGTACTTC.

There are a few counts of this clonotype. V gene TRBV4-3 combines with J gene TRBJ2-1; TRBD2 matches at 10 bases. CDR1 is LGHNA, CDR2 YSLEER, per germline. This CDR3 is built from 20 residues. Germline trimming cut 2 bases from V and 0 bases from J; bases unmatched to any gene: 13. CDR3 bases: TGCGCCAGCAGCCAACATCTAGCGGGAGTCACCGCCCGCTCCTACAATGAGCAGTTCTTC. Protein: CASSQHLAGVTARSYNEQFF.

The chain uses TRBV10-3 and TRBJ2-7; D not resolved. V was clipped by 2 bases and J by 1 base, with 12 bases between them. The CDR3 totals 15 residues. CDR1 and CDR2 (germline): ENHRY, SYGVKD. The CDR3: CAISEQIQVSYEQYF. DNA for the CDR3: TGTGCCATCAGTGAGCAGATCCAGGTTTCCTACGAGCAGTACTTC.

The chain joins TRBV25-1 to TRBJ2-5; 7 bases align to TRBD2. Germline V CDR1 and CDR2: MGHDK, SYGVNS. The junction had 13 bases not matched to a gene; V was cut back by 2 bases and J by 7 bases. The CDR3 is 16 amino acids. CDR3 in amino acids: CASSERGVDQGRTQYF. The CDR3 nucleotides read TGTGCCAGCAGTGAACGGGGGGTGGATCAGGGTAGGACCCAGTACTTC.

This clonotype occurred a few times. The V gene is TRBV20-1, the J gene TRBJ2-2; TRBD1 matches 7 bases. Germline CDR1 and CDR2: DFQATT and SNEGSKA (reference sequence). This CDR3 spans 15 amino acids. After removal of 6 bases from V and 0 bases from J, the junction contained 7 bases not matched to a gene. In nucleotides, the CDR3 is TGCAGTGCCATTACCGGGACAGCGAACACCGGGGAGCTGTTTTTT. Translation: CSAITGTANTGELFF.